This T cell receptor (beta chain) was sequenced during a study of molecular identifiers for immune sequencing clone quantification. Study-level findings and limits: Underestimated sizes of highly expanded clones could result from identical TCR molecules that share a barcode. The share of molecules held by clones above 20 RNA copies was over 99% in effector cells and under 1% in naive cells.

This clonotype turned up a few times. Its antigen is currently unknown. Previously described methods and listed TCR primers were employed for the bulk TCR libraries. From the PCR reads, TCRdb called clonotypes with MiXCR, one entry per CDR3 protein. Of some 320,000 distinct CDR3 sequences listed, over 20% were seen once; the top ten hold around 0.74%. As CD8+CD4-CCR7+CD45RA+ cells, naive CD8 T cells were sorted. The CDR3 is 13 amino acids. Germline loops: CDR1 SEHNR, CDR2 FQNEAQ (reference sequence). V gave up 5 bases and J gave up 7 bases; unmatched junction bases: 5. The rearrangement links TRBV7-9 to TRBJ2-7; 10 nucleotides line up with TRBD1. The TCR was taken from a human donor in good health. Some libraries in this study had Jurkat cell RNA spiked in. Sequencing used naive CD8+ T cells from blood, with Jurkat cell RNA spiked in. Subset denoted: FACS-sorted CD8+CD4-CCR7+CD45RA+ naive T cells. In DNA, the CDR3 is TGTGCCAGCAGCGGGACAGGGGCTAGAGAGCAGTACTTC. Protein product: CASSGTGAREQYF.